The source of this T cell receptor beta chain is a study of blood T cell repertoires in COVID-19. Whole-study context: Material from acute and convalescent COVID-19 was sourced from the United States, Italy and Spain. PBMCs, B-cell-depleted T cells, or T cells were the source of the cDNA or gDNA that made up the material.

Clones were read by immunoSEQ multiplex PCR, and TCRdb kept only the in-frame ones, dropping some. The sample records 200,000 to 250,000 clones, roughly four fifths being singletons. J lost 3 bases, V lost 4 bases, and 4 bases had no gene match. The germline gives CDR1 GTSNPN, CDR2 SVGIG (reference sequence). The CDR3 consists of 13 residues. The sample comprised peripheral blood. This chain joins TRBV30 and TRBJ2-3; the match to TRBD2 covers 7 bases. The origin of this receptor is a woman over 75 with COVID-19, enrolled during active disease. The chain's CDR3 is CAWTRGRTDTQYF. The CDR3 bases are TGTGCCTGGACGCGCGGGAGAACAGATACGCAGTATTTT.